This T cell receptor beta chain comes out of a study of monozygotic twins with inflammatory bowel disease. The CDR3 has 12 amino acids. CDR1 is DFQATT and CDR2 is SNEGSKA in the germline V gene (reference sequence). After re-calling the 5' RACE reads, TCRdb lists one entry per CDR3 protein, DNA absent. The sample has a few hundred thousand distinct CDR3 sequences. Source material: blood. This chain links TRBV20-1 with TRBJ1-2; absent DNA, TCRdb's TRBD1 call cannot be checked. This receptor was identified in a human donor with ulcerative colitis or Crohn's disease, or a healthy co-twin of an affected twin (not recorded which). This CDR3 is CSAPLLSGGYTF.